This T cell receptor beta chain was observed in a study of PD-1 blockade in mismatch repair-deficient tumors. This CDR3 spans 14 amino acids. Germline V gene sequence: CDR1 SGHAT, CDR2 FQNNGV. Trimming pared 7 bases from V and 0 bases from J, leaving 13 bases between. The method was immunoSEQ multiplex PCR; TCRdb's version includes in-frame clones alone and lacks a portion of them. The table has 90,000 to 130,000 clones, roughly 80% seen once. This specimen consisted of peripheral blood, obtained more than 58 weeks after starting pembrolizumab. V usage is TRBV11-2 and J usage is TRBJ2-7; D is ambiguous. This receptor was obtained from an adult with mismatch repair-deficient cancer. CDR3 coding DNA: TGTGCCAGCACCCGGGCCCCCATCTCCTACGAGCAGTACTTC. Translated, it gives CASTRAPISYEQYF.